Below are 24 T cell receptor beta chains sequenced from a single sample in a study of cytomegalovirus exposure and HLA in healthy donors. The PCR contained 60 Vbeta and 13 Jbeta primers. Here immunoSEQ multiplex PCR was the method, and the copy in TCRdb shows in-frame clones only, minus some. The sample records some 130,000 clones, under 85% being singletons. The sequencing input was PBMCs. The receptor set was obtained from a male donor in good health and CMV-seropositive.

CDR3 nucleotides: TGTGCCAGCTCAGGGGGCGCAACTACTGAAGCTTTCTTT. It translates to CASSGGATTEAFF. The chain has TRBV18 and TRBJ1-1, with a possible D match to TRBD1 (6 bases). Trimming removed 5 bases at V and 5 bases at J, with 12 bases between. The V gene's germline CDR1 is KGHSH and CDR2 LQKENI. The CDR3 loop spans 13 amino acids.

This clone was detected a few times. This sequence joins TRBV18 and TRBJ2-7, with 10 bases identical to TRBD1. This CDR3 has 15 residues. Germline V gives CDR1 KGHSH, CDR2 LQKENI. V trimming: 6 bases; J trimming: 3 bases; junction bases outside the gene matches: 8. The CDR3 nucleotides read TGTGCCAGCTCTTCGGTGGGACAGGGGAGCTACGAGCAGTACTTC. This encodes CASSSVGQGSYEQYF.

This clone has a handful of counts. The chain employs TRBV7-6 and TRBJ2-6; the D is unclear. The CDR3 is 16 residues long. Germline CDR1 is SGHVS and CDR2 is FNYEAQ. Trimming left V 1 base short and J 0 bases short, with 7 bases between. The CDR3 coding sequence is TGTGCCAGCAGCTTAGAAATCCTCTCTGGGGCCAACGTCCTGACTTTC. Its translation: CASSLEILSGANVLTF.

Turning to this clone: One end of the junction fails to match germline, which may point to a read error. The chain recombines TRBV6-1 with TRBJ2-5; D perhaps matches TRBD1 (6 bases). The CDR3 is 11 residues long. CDR1 and CDR2 (germline): MNHNS, SASEGT. In DNA form, the CDR3 reads TGTGCCAGCAGTGAAGTCCAGGGGCAGCACTTC. Amino acids: CASSEVQGQHF.

The chain couples TRBV28 to TRBJ2-3; D is undetermined. Trimming pared 3 bases from V and 0 bases from J, leaving 7 bases between. This CDR3 spans 14 amino acids. Germline CDR1 MDHEN, CDR2 SYDVKM. CDR3: CASSFLPSTDTQYF. Here the CDR3 DNA reads TGTGCCAGCAGTTTTCTCCCCAGCACAGATACGCAGTATTTT.

The chain links TRBV6-1 to TRBJ2-2; D gene unclear. The V end was cut by 5 bases, the J end by 3 bases, with 7 bases between. Germline CDR1 and CDR2: MNHNS and SASEGT. This CDR3 comprises 13 residues. The CDR3 DNA follows: TGTGCCAGCAGTTATCGGGACACCGGGGAGCTGTTTTTT. Amino acids: CASSYRDTGELFF.

The chain carries TRBV5-4 and TRBJ2-1; D possibly corresponds to TRBD1 (6 bases). Germline CDR1 and CDR2: SGHNT and YYREEE (reference sequence). CDR3 length equals 12 residues. The ends were cut back, 7 bases at V and 3 bases at J, with 8 bases in the middle. CDR3 residues: CASRTDYNEQFF. CDR3 coding DNA: TGTGCCAGCCGGACAGACTACAATGAGCAGTTCTTC. The variable domain in full, completed from reference TRBV5-4 and TRBJ2-1, reads ETGVTQSPTHLIKTRGQQVTLRCSSQSGHNTVSWYQQALGQGPQFIFQYYREEENGRGNFPPRFSGLQFPNYSSELNVNALELDDSALYLCASRTDYNEQFFGPGTRLTVL.

The rearrangement uses TRBV2 and TRBJ2-5, with D possibly being TRBD1 (7 bases). The better agreement between TRBJ2-7 and the DNA end casts doubt on the J call. The germline gives CDR1 SNHLY, CDR2 FYNNEI. The CDR3 runs 15 residues. DNA of the CDR3: TGTGCCAGCAGTGAACGGGGGACAGACTCCTACGAGCAGTACTTC. Its translation is CASSERGTDSYEQYF.

The V gene is TRBV6-1, the J gene TRBJ1-2; TRBD1 agrees at 7 bases. The junction had 4 bases not matched to a gene; V was cut back by 2 bases and J by 4 bases. This CDR3 has 14 amino acids. Germline CDR1 MNHNS, CDR2 SASEGT. CDR3 bases: TGTGCCAGCAGTGAACGTCCAGGGGGCTATGGCTACACCTTC. Amino acids: CASSERPGGYGYTF.

The chain recombines TRBV9 with TRBJ1-2; D gene uncertain. V lost 6 bases, J lost 8 bases, and 17 bases lay in between. Germline lookup yields CDR1 SGDLS and CDR2 YYNGEE. This CDR3 has 13 amino acids. CDR3 region: CASTPGILEGYTF. In DNA, the CDR3 is TGTGCCAGCACCCCTGGTATACTAGAAGGCTACACCTTC.

This clone was picked up a small number of times. This chain links TRBV5-4 with TRBJ2-1; 7 bases are a match to TRBD1. The CDR3 totals 12 residues. The V segment lost 1 base and the J segment 10 bases; nucleotides outside the gene matches: 2. Per the germline V gene, CDR1 is SGHNT and CDR2 is YYREEE (reference sequence). This chain's CDR3 is CASSLSRGEQFF. The CDR3 DNA follows: TGTGCCAGCAGCTTGTCCAGGGGGGAGCAGTTCTTC.

The V call is TRBV28, the J call TRBJ2-7; D is perhaps TRBD2 (6 bases). V was clipped by 6 bases and J by 0 bases, with 18 bases between them. Germline V gene data show CDR1 as MDHEN and CDR2 as SYDVKM. The CDR3 length is 16 residues. The DNA for the CDR3 is TGTGCCAGCAGCCCTTCCGATCAGCGGGTCTCCTACGAGCAGTACTTC. This encodes CASSPSDQRVSYEQYF.

This clone showed up just once. The V gene is TRBV29-1, the J gene TRBJ2-5; 11 bases are shared with TRBD2. The germline CDR1 and CDR2 sequences are SQVTM and ANQGSEA. The ends lost 5 bases at V and 2 bases at J; junction bases unmatched: 4. The CDR3 is 14 amino acids. CDR3: CSVLGLAVQETQYF. Written as DNA, the CDR3 is TGCAGCGTTCTGGGACTAGCGGTGCAAGAGACCCAGTACTTC. The complete variable domain, with remaining parts taken from reference TRBV29-1 and TRBJ2-5, reads SAVISQKPSRDICQRGTSLTIQCQVDSQVTMMFWYRQQPGQSLTLIATANQGSEATYESGFVIDKFPISRPNLTFSTLTVSNMSPEDSSIYLCSVLGLAVQETQYFGPGTRLLVL.

About this clone: The junction and the germline gene differ at one end; a read error may be behind it. Distinct nucleotide sequences in the sample also encode this CDR3. V and J are TRBV27 and TRBJ2-5; 12 bases agree with TRBD1. Per germline, CDR1 MNHEY and CDR2 SMNVEV (reference sequence). This CDR3 is 16 amino acids long. CDR3 protein: CASSQRDRGPQETQYF. For the CDR3, the DNA is TGTGCCAGCAGTCAAAGGGACAGGGGGCCCCAAGAGACCCAATACTTC.

This chain links TRBV6-5 with TRBJ1-3, with TRBD1 matching 7 bases. With 4 bases clipped from V and 6 bases from J, the junction kept 9 bases outside the gene matches. The CDR3 is made up of 15 amino acids. Germline-derived CDR1 and CDR2 are MNHEY and SVGAGI. The CDR3 here is CASSLGAGGLNTIYF. For the CDR3, the DNA is TGTGCCAGCAGTTTGGGTGCAGGGGGGCTAAACACCATATATTTT.

This chain joins TRBV9 and TRBJ2-1; D is possibly TRBD2 (6 bases). This CDR3 spans 16 amino acids. V lost 0 bases and J 9 bases, leaving 19 bases between the germline ends. Germline V gene data show CDR1 as SGDLS and CDR2 as YYNGEE. CDR3 loop: CASSVATRLGFSEQFF. In nucleotides, the CDR3 is TGTGCCAGCAGCGTAGCTACTAGACTAGGCTTCAGTGAGCAGTTCTTC.

This clone showed up just once. The V call is TRBV6-1, the J call TRBJ1-3; no firm D call. V was trimmed by 2 bases and J by 0 bases, leaving 5 bases between them. This CDR3 is 14 amino acids long. Germline V lookup: CDR1 MNHNS, CDR2 SASEGT. CDR3 residues: CASSEHSSGNTIYF. CDR3 nucleotides: TGTGCCAGCAGTGAACACAGCTCTGGAAACACCATATATTTT.

V usage is TRBV7-2 and J usage is TRBJ2-5; unclear D gene. The germline V and J ends were trimmed by 3 bases and 2 bases, with 7 bases remaining between them. The CDR3 has 13 amino acids. Germline lookup yields CDR1 SGHTA and CDR2 FQGNSA. The CDR3 region is CASSFDFQETQYF. CDR3 bases: TGTGCCAGCAGCTTTGACTTTCAAGAGACCCAGTACTTC.

The chain uses TRBV18 and TRBJ2-7, with D perhaps TRBD1 (5 bases). Per the germline V gene, CDR1 is KGHSH and CDR2 is LQKENI. The CDR3 loop spans 15 amino acids. The ends were cut back, 2 bases at V and 0 bases at J, with 11 bases in the middle. The CDR3 DNA follows: TGTGCCAGCTCACCAGAGACAGCTTTCTCCTACGAGCAGTACTTC. As protein: CASSPETAFSYEQYF.

The rearrangement links TRBV7-2 to TRBJ2-7; D perhaps matches TRBD1 (5 bases). This CDR3 comprises 15 residues. Looked up from germline, CDR1 is SGHTA and CDR2 is FQGNSA. The V gene lost 5 bases and the J gene lost 0 bases, with 14 bases spanning the gap. CDR3 in DNA: TGTGCCAGCAGCCCCGACAGTTCCAGCTCCTACGAGCAGTACTTC. The encoded protein is CASSPDSSSSYEQYF.

The genes are TRBV28 and TRBJ2-3; TRBD2 matches at 7 bases. In germline, CDR1 is MDHEN, CDR2 SYDVKM. After removal of 4 bases from V and 4 bases from J, the junction contained 5 bases not matched to a gene. The CDR3 consists of 14 residues. The CDR3 loop is CASSWTGGPDTQYF. DNA of the CDR3: TGTGCCAGCAGTTGGACGGGAGGCCCAGATACGCAGTATTTT.

This clone turned up a few times. This chain uses TRBV6-5 with TRBJ2-3; possible D gene TRBD1, 5 bases. This CDR3 comprises 12 residues. Germline lookup yields CDR1 MNHEY and CDR2 SVGAGI. With 6 bases removed from V and 5 bases from J, the gap between germline ends came to 9 bases. In DNA form, the CDR3 reads TGTGCCAGCAGATCAGGGATAGATACGCAGTATTTT. Translating gives CASRSGIDTQYF.

The CDR3 nucleotides are TGTGCCAGCAGTTACGAACAGGGGCGGGAAAAACTGTTTTTT. Its translation is CASSYEQGREKLFF. This sequence joins TRBV6-5 and TRBJ1-4; 7 nucleotides line up with TRBD1. CDR3 size: 14 residues. Looked up from germline, CDR1 is MNHEY and CDR2 is SVGAGI. After removal of 2 bases from V and 8 bases from J, the junction contained 5 bases not matched to a gene.

This CDR3 is CATSLGGGTEAFF. The CDR3 DNA reads as TGTGCCACCAGCTTAGGGGGCGGCACTGAAGCTTTCTTT. The V gene is TRBV15, the J gene TRBJ1-1; 7 positions match TRBD1. The V gene end was trimmed by 5 bases and the J gene end by 4 bases; junction bases not matched to a gene: 4. The CDR3 has 13 residues. CDR1 and CDR2 from the germline V gene are LNHNV and YYDKDF (reference sequence).